The 18 T cell receptor beta chains below were found in one sample sequenced in a study of blood T cell repertoires in COVID-19. Assay: immunoSEQ multiplex PCR; the TCRdb copy retains only in-frame clones and omits some. The table records about 150,000 clones, about 85% of them present only once. Sequencing was carried out using peripheral blood. The receptor source for this set is a man between 60 and 75 years old with COVID-19, enrolled during active disease.

J is TRBJ1-1 and V is TRBV28; 8 positions match TRBD1. The CDR3 loop spans 14 amino acids. V lost 10 bases, J lost 11 bases, and 18 bases stayed unmatched. CDR1 is MDHEN, CDR2 SYDVKM, per germline. DNA for the CDR3: TGTGCCACCATAGGACAGGGAGAAAGGGGTGACGCTTTCTTT. This gives the protein CATIGQGERGDAFF.

The chain recombines TRBV30 with TRBJ1-6; the D is unclear. The CDR3 is 17 residues long. CDR1 and CDR2 from the germline V gene are GTSNPN and SVGIG (reference sequence). V was clipped by 3 bases and J by 10 bases, with 25 bases between them. The CDR3 reads CAWRIKNARGSGSPLHF. In nucleotides, the CDR3 is TGTGCCTGGAGAATTAAAAACGCACGCGGGTCGGGATCACCCCTCCACTTT.

J is TRBJ2-3 and V is TRBV13, with 9 bases identical to TRBD2. CDR3 length equals 16 residues. The V segment lost 8 bases and the J segment 1 base; nucleotides outside the gene matches: 10. From germline, CDR1 is PRHDT and CDR2 FYEKMQ (reference sequence). The CDR3 spells CASSVTGGGGTDTQYF. Written as DNA, the CDR3 is TGTGCCAGCTCTGTGACTGGCGGGGGGGGCACAGATACGCAGTATTTT. Together with reference TRBV13 and TRBJ2-3, the CDR3 gives the full variable domain: AAGVIQSPRHLIKEKRETATLKCYPIPRHDTVYWYQQGPGQDPQFLISFYEKMQSDKGSIPDRFSAQQFSDYHSELNMSSLELGDSALYFCASSVTGGGGTDTQYFGPGTRLTVL.

This chain connects TRBV27 to TRBJ2-7, with D perhaps TRBD2 (6 bases). V lost 0 bases and J lost 0, with 12 bases in between. The length of the CDR3 is 16 residues. Germline V gene lookup returns CDR1 MNHEY and CDR2 SMNVEV (reference sequence). The CDR3 DNA sequence: TGTGCCAGCAGTTTATCTTCGGGGGTGAGCTCCTACGAGCAGTACTTC. It codes for CASSLSSGVSSYEQYF.

V gene TRBV24-1 combines with J gene TRBJ2-7; 7 positions match TRBD2. The length of the CDR3 is 13 residues. Germline-derived CDR1 and CDR2 are KGHDR and SFDVKD. J gave up 3 bases and V 9 bases, and 7 bases lay outside the gene matches. This chain's CDR3 is CATEWGGVYEQYF. The DNA of the CDR3 is TGTGCCACCGAGTGGGGGGGGGTCTACGAGCAGTACTTC.

The chain combines TRBV5-3 with TRBJ1-5; 7 nucleotides line up with TRBD1. TRBV5-3 is filed as an ORF, its function uncertain. The V and J ends lost 1 base and 0 bases, in that order; junction bases with no gene match: 4. The CDR3 consists of 16 residues. The CDR3 region is CARSLRDSNSNQPQHF. CDR3 nucleotide sequence: TGTGCCAGAAGCTTGCGGGACAGCAATAGCAATCAGCCCCAGCATTTT.

The V and J genes are TRBV15 and TRBJ1-2; D perhaps matches TRBD1 (5 bases). CDR3 length equals 15 residues. Trimming took off 5 bases at V and 3 bases at J, with 16 bases between the two ends. The germline V gene has CDR1 LNHNV and CDR2 YYDKDF (reference sequence). CDR3 sequence: CATSSHSGGDYGYTF. The CDR3 coding sequence is TGTGCCACCAGCTCGCACTCCGGGGGAGACTATGGCTACACCTTC.

For the CDR3, the DNA is TGTGCCAGCAGCTTAGCGCTAGCAGCCCACTCTGGAAACACCATATATTTT. The encoded protein is CASSLALAAHSGNTIYF. The chain employs TRBV7-6 and TRBJ1-3, with D unresolved. The germline V and J ends were trimmed by 0 bases and 0 bases, with 12 bases remaining between them. The CDR3 contains 17 residues. The germline CDR1 and CDR2 sequences are SGHVS and FNYEAQ. Supplemented by reference TRBV7-6 and TRBJ1-3, the full variable domain reads GAGVSQSPRYKVTKRGQDVALRCDPISGHVSLYWYRQALGQGPEFLTYFNYEAQQDKSGLPNDRFSAERPEGSISTLTIQRTEQRDSAMYRCASSLALAAHSGNTIYFGEGSWLTVV.

The chain joins TRBV24-1 to TRBJ2-1; D possibly corresponds to TRBD1 (5 bases). This CDR3 is built from 15 residues. Germline lookup yields CDR1 KGHDR and CDR2 SFDVKD. V was shortened by 2 bases and J by 3 bases, with 10 bases between the two germline ends. CDR3 residues: CATSDWGQGYNEQFF. CDR3 in DNA: TGTGCCACCAGTGATTGGGGCCAGGGCTACAATGAGCAGTTCTTC.

V and J are TRBV6-5 and TRBJ2-7; perhaps TRBD1 as D (6 bases). The CDR3 spans 12 residues. The V and J ends lost 3 bases and 5 bases respectively, with 8 bases between them. Germline lookup yields CDR1 MNHEY and CDR2 SVGAGI. CDR3 sequence: CASSYPGDEQYF. The DNA of the CDR3 is TGTGCCAGCAGTTATCCAGGGGACGAGCAGTACTTC.

This clone appeared a single time. The chain couples TRBV5-4 to TRBJ1-3; the D gene is possibly TRBD1 (6 bases). The CDR3 is 15 residues long. Trimming pared 4 bases from V and 2 bases from J, leaving 13 bases between. The V gene's germline CDR1 is SGHNT and CDR2 YYREEE (reference sequence). The CDR3 spells CASSPGGRTGNTIYF. For the CDR3, the DNA is TGTGCCAGCAGCCCCGGGGGGCGCACTGGAAACACCATATATTTT.

Only one count was recorded for this clone. The gene calls are TRBV4-3 and TRBJ1-3; 7 bases are shared with TRBD1. In germline, CDR1 is LGHNA, CDR2 YSLEER. The V gene end was trimmed by 5 bases and the J gene end by 2 bases; junction bases not matched to a gene: 6. The length of the CDR3 is 15 residues. CDR3 DNA sequence: TGCGCCAGCAGCAGACAGGGTGGCCCTGGAAACACCATATATTTT. It codes for CASSRQGGPGNTIYF.

The chain couples TRBV27 to TRBJ2-7; 9 bases line up with TRBD1. V was pared by 1 base and J by 5 bases, with 6 bases of the junction left unmatched. The CDR3 extends over 15 amino acids. The germline V gene has CDR1 MNHEY and CDR2 SMNVEV (reference sequence). DNA of the CDR3: TGTGCCAGCAGTTTATTGGGACAGGGATCCAACGAGCAGTACTTC. The encoded protein is CASSLLGQGSNEQYF.

The chain uses TRBV5-1 and TRBJ1-1; the match to TRBD1 covers 7 bases. The V and J ends lost 4 bases and 0 bases, in that order; junction bases with no gene match: 3. The CDR3 covers 14 residues. Germline CDR1 reads SGHRS; CDR2 reads YFSETQ. CDR3 DNA: TGCGCCAGCAGCCAGACAGGGATGAACACTGAAGCTTTCTTT. Translated: CASSQTGMNTEAFF.

The chain is built from TRBV5-1 and TRBJ1-2; TRBD1 might be the D (5 bases). The CDR3 consists of 14 residues. The V gene's germline CDR1 is SGHRS and CDR2 YFSETQ. Trimming removed 0 bases from V and 2 bases from J, with 8 bases in between. The CDR3 protein is CASSLGQFNYGYTF. CDR3 nucleotides: TGCGCCAGCAGCTTGGGACAGTTCAACTATGGCTACACCTTC.

The rearrangement uses TRBV5-5 and TRBJ1-4; possibly TRBD1 for D (6 bases). Germline CDR1 is SGHKS and CDR2 is YYEKEE (reference sequence). The CDR3 loop spans 14 amino acids. Trimming removed 4 bases at V and 4 bases at J, with 11 bases between. CDR3 amino acids: CASSLGHVNEKLFF. DNA of the CDR3: TGTGCCAGCAGCCTGGGACATGTTAATGAAAAACTGTTTTTT.

This clone showed up just once. This sample includes further DNA sequences coding for the same CDR3. The gene calls are TRBV12-3 or TRBV12-4 and TRBJ2-7; 8 bases agree with TRBD1. V shed 1 base, J shed 4 bases, and the junction held 0 bases outside the gene matches. This CDR3 contains 13 residues. CDR3 sequence: CASSLGQGYEQYF. DNA for the CDR3: TGTGCCAGCAGTTTAGGACAGGGGTACGAGCAGTACTTC.

The chain carries TRBV9 and TRBJ1-6; 7 bases map to TRBD1. The CDR3 spans 14 residues. V was clipped by 9 bases and J by 4 bases; unmatched bases: 7. CDR1 and CDR2 (germline): SGDLS, YYNGEE. This CDR3 is CATAPGQYNSPLHF. For the CDR3, the DNA is TGTGCCACCGCACCGGGACAGTATAATTCACCCCTCCACTTT.